The T cell receptor beta chain described here comes from a study of shared clonotypes between healthy human individuals. Study outcomes and limitations: An effect of sequencing depth on clonotype sharing among donors was expected. Only blood samples were collected, and tissue repertoires likely differ.

As for this clone: Its target is not known.

The genomic DNA of each subset was split evenly across several immunoSEQ plates. Here immunoSEQ multiplex PCR was the method, and the copy in TCRdb shows in-frame clones only, minus some. This repertoire shows about 2 million clones, 85% to 95% found once; its top ten account for more than 0.1%. CD4+ cells underwent separation, giving CD45RA+ naive and CD45RA-negative memory subsets. The germline V gene encodes CDR1 MNHNS and CDR2 SASEGT. CDR3 length equals 15 residues. V was clipped by 4 bases and J by 6 bases; unmatched bases: 2. This clonotype was sampled from a man between 18 and 29 years old in good health. The material sequenced was naive CD4+ T cells sorted from blood. Noted subset: CD45RA+ positively selected. The chain couples TRBV6-1 to TRBJ1-6, with 11 bases aligning to TRBD1. The CDR3 reads CASSGTGGSNSPLHF. Written as DNA, the CDR3 is TGTGCCAGCAGTGGGACAGGGGGCAGTAATTCACCCCTCCACTTT.